A single T cell receptor (beta chain) is shown here with its context. The antigen is not known. Timing groups of about 4 and about 12 weeks for second doses were pooled. Assay used: immunoSEQ multiplex PCR; TCRdb lists only in-frame clones, some missing. The repertoire holds about 48,000 clones, with 80% to 90% as singletons. The data originate from a study of T cell responses to AZD1222 COVID-19 vaccine. The V gene's germline CDR1 is MNHEY and CDR2 SVGAGI. The CDR3 totals 14 residues. The V gene end was trimmed by 6 bases and the J gene end by 3 bases; junction bases not matched to a gene: 4. The study's findings and limits: Two doses of AZD1222 preceded a rise in Spike-specific TCR breadth and depth. Females outnumbered males among donors, who were mostly white British; clonal diversity was possibly underestimated. Of the AZD1222 recipients, only six were seropositive at baseline.

The clonotype comes from an adult who received the AZD1222 COVID-19 vaccine. The chain uses TRBV6-5 and TRBJ2-3; 9 bases agree with TRBD2. This material consisted of peripheral blood, taken 28 days after the second AZD1222 dose. CDR3 amino acids: CASSKGLATDTQYF. Here the CDR3 DNA reads TGTGCCAGCAGCAAAGGACTAGCGACAGATACGCAGTATTTT.